These 32 T cell receptor beta chains were sequenced from one sample in a study of cytomegalovirus exposure and HLA in healthy donors. In the PCR, 60 Vbeta and 13 Jbeta primers were used. TCRdb's copy holds only in-frame clones and misses some; the assay was immunoSEQ multiplex PCR. The sample shows around 140,000 clones, approximately 80% of them seen only once. The sequenced material came from PBMCs. The source is a woman between 18 and 29 years old in good health and CMV-seronegative.

The V gene is TRBV30, the J gene TRBJ1-2, with D possibly being TRBD1 (5 bases). V was pared by 0 bases and J by 4 bases, with 9 bases between. Germline values: CDR1 GTSNPN, CDR2 SVGIG (reference sequence). This CDR3 is 13 amino acids long. The CDR3 region has the DNA TGTGCCTGGAGTGTACAGGAGGGCTATGGCTACACCTTC. This codes for CAWSVQEGYGYTF.

The chain couples TRBV5-1 to TRBJ2-5; D is unclear. The J call may be faulty, since TRBJ2-7 better matches the DNA end. Germline V gives CDR1 SGHRS, CDR2 YFSETQ. The CDR3 runs to 13 residues. The CDR3: CASSLVCDYEQYF. The DNA of the CDR3 is TGCGCCAGCAGCTTGGTATGTGACTACGAGCAGTACTTC.

The gene calls are TRBV30 and TRBJ2-1; TRBD1 aligns across 8 bases. The germline V gene has CDR1 GTSNPN and CDR2 SVGIG (reference sequence). Trimming at V came to 3 bases and at J to 0 bases, leaving 7 bases not matched to a gene. The CDR3 length is 16 residues. The CDR3 DNA is TGTGCCTGGAGGACAGGGGAACCCGGCTCCTACAATGAGCAGTTCTTC. This codes for CAWRTGEPGSYNEQFF.

The chain links TRBV9 to TRBJ1-1; a weak D match, TRBD1 (5 bases). Germline assignment: CDR1 SGDLS and CDR2 YYNGEE. The CDR3 length is 13 residues. The ends were cut back, 2 bases at V and 10 bases at J, with 15 bases in the middle. For the CDR3, the DNA is TGTGCCAGCAGCGTGTGGGACTCTGGAGGAGCTTTCTTT. This translates into CASSVWDSGGAFF.

The rearrangement joins TRBV27 to TRBJ2-3; D unresolved. V gave up 8 bases and J gave up 0 bases, with 9 bases separating them. The germline V gene has CDR1 MNHEY and CDR2 SMNVEV (reference sequence). This CDR3 comprises 13 residues. The CDR3 loop reads CASSTFSTDTQYF. The CDR3 nucleotides are TGTGCCAGCTCGACTTTTAGCACAGATACGCAGTATTTT.

In its sample, this clone was seen a few times. The chain combines TRBV27 with TRBJ2-7; 11 bases line up with TRBD1. The V gene's germline CDR1 is MNHEY and CDR2 SMNVEV (reference sequence). The CDR3 consists of 15 residues. V was pared by 5 bases and J by 3 bases, with 6 bases of the junction left unmatched. CDR3: CASSPRTGGVYEQYF. DNA for the CDR3: TGTGCCAGCAGTCCGCGGACAGGGGGCGTCTACGAGCAGTACTTC.

The V gene is TRBV19, the J gene TRBJ2-1, with 8 bases identical to TRBD2. J lost 5 bases, V lost 6 bases, and 6 bases had no gene match. This CDR3 has 14 amino acids. The V gene's germline CDR1 is LNHDA and CDR2 SQIVND (reference sequence). CDR3 DNA sequence: TGTGCCAGTAGGGACGGGAGGGCCAACAATGAGCAGTTCTTC. Encoded protein: CASRDGRANNEQFF.

This clone was seen just once. The J gene is TRBJ2-1, the V gene TRBV4-1, with TRBD2 identical over 7 bases. V shed 6 bases, J shed 6 bases, and the junction held 8 bases outside the gene matches. Germline CDR1 reads MGHRA; CDR2 reads YSYEKL. The CDR3 sequence is 14 residues long. The CDR3 sequence: CASRVSSGFNEQFF. The CDR3 region has the DNA TGCGCCAGCAGAGTAAGTAGCGGGTTCAATGAGCAGTTCTTC.

DNA for the CDR3: TGTGCCAGCAGCTCTCGGGACACAGGCGAGCAGTACTTC. Residues: CASSSRDTGEQYF. V is TRBV7-9 and J is TRBJ2-7; TRBD1 is a possible D gene (6 bases). Germline values: CDR1 SEHNR, CDR2 FQNEAQ (reference sequence). The germline V and J ends were trimmed by 4 bases and 6 bases, with 13 bases remaining between them. This CDR3 has 13 residues. The variable domain in full, completed from reference TRBV7-9 and TRBJ2-7, reads DTGVSQNPRHKITKRGQNVTFRCDPISEHNRLYWYRQTLGQGPEFLTYFQNEAQLEKSRLLSDRFSAERPKGSFSTLEIQRTEQGDSAMYLCASSSRDTGEQYFGPGTRLTVT.

The V gene is TRBV15, the J gene TRBJ2-1; D is perhaps TRBD2 (6 bases). In germline, CDR1 is LNHNV, CDR2 YYDKDF (reference sequence). This CDR3 has 13 residues. V dropped 3 bases and J dropped 10 bases, with 13 bases sitting between them. The CDR3 loop is CATSSRIRGEQFF. As DNA, the CDR3 is TGTGCCACCAGCAGCCGCATTCGGGGGGAGCAGTTCTTC.

The chain couples TRBV29-1 to TRBJ1-2, with 9 bases fitting TRBD1. The CDR3 consists of 11 residues. Germline values: CDR1 SQVTM, CDR2 ANQGSEA. Trimming cost V 6 bases and J 6 bases; bases outside gene matches: 2. The CDR3 nucleotides read TGCAGCGTCCGGACAGGGGATGGCTACACCTTC. Protein: CSVRTGDGYTF.

V gene TRBV27 combines with J gene TRBJ2-1; possibly TRBD1 for D (6 bases). The CDR3 covers 14 residues. The V end lost 9 bases, the J end lost 1 base, and 13 bases lay between the germline ends. Per the germline V gene, CDR1 is MNHEY and CDR2 is SMNVEV (reference sequence). The CDR3 region has the DNA TGTGCCAGAACAGGGAGTTCATCCTACAATGAGCAGTTCTTC. Protein sequence: CARTGSSSYNEQFF.

The rearrangement joins TRBV6-5 to TRBJ2-1; TRBD2 aligns across 8 bases. The trim removed 5 bases at V and 7 bases at J, leaving 10 bases unmatched. The germline CDR1 and CDR2 sequences are MNHEY and SVGAGI. The CDR3 loop spans 15 amino acids. The CDR3 DNA is TGTGCCAGCAGTCCCTCAGCGGGAGTAGGGAATGAGCAGTTCTTC. Translated: CASSPSAGVGNEQFF.

This clone has just one count. J is TRBJ1-2 and V is TRBV5-1, with D hard to call. Germline values: CDR1 SGHRS, CDR2 YFSETQ. Trimming took off 0 bases at V and 4 bases at J, with 19 bases between the two ends. The CDR3 loop spans 17 amino acids. This CDR3 is CASSLEVSTLGAYGYTF. The CDR3 DNA sequence: TGCGCCAGCAGCTTGGAAGTTAGTACCTTGGGAGCCTATGGCTACACCTTC.

The chain couples TRBV30 to TRBJ2-7, with 11 bases lining up with TRBD2. Germline assignment: CDR1 GTSNPN and CDR2 SVGIG (reference sequence). The CDR3 has 15 amino acids. V gave up 2 bases and J gave up 7 bases; unmatched junction bases: 10. CDR3 coding DNA: TGTGCCTGGAGTCTCGGGACTAGCGGACCTTGGGAGCAGTACTTC. Translated: CAWSLGTSGPWEQYF.

The chain uses TRBV10-3 and TRBJ2-1; TRBD1 agrees at 7 bases. The V segment lost 0 bases and the J segment 6 bases; nucleotides outside the gene matches: 8. This CDR3 region has 16 residues. Germline loops: CDR1 ENHRY, CDR2 SYGVKD. Written as DNA, the CDR3 is TGTGCCATCAGTGAGTCTCGGACAGGCTCTATCAATGAGCAGTTCTTC. Protein sequence: CAISESRTGSINEQFF.

This clone was seen just once. The rearrangement joins TRBV7-9 to TRBJ2-1; maybe TRBD2 (6 bases). Germline CDR1 SEHNR, CDR2 FQNEAQ (reference sequence). The CDR3 is 15 residues long. Trimming stripped 5 bases from V and 0 bases from J, with 11 bases between. This CDR3 reads CASSTRLVSYNEQFF. The DNA for the CDR3 is TGTGCCAGCAGCACCCGACTAGTCTCCTACAATGAGCAGTTCTTC.

On this clone itself: At the DNA level, this CDR3 is encoded by other sequences in the same sample as well. The CDR3, as DNA: TGCGCCAGCAGCCAGGGGGGCACTGAAGCTTTCTTT. Encoded protein: CASSQGGTEAFF. This chain links TRBV5-1 with TRBJ1-1; 7 bases line up with TRBD1. This CDR3 spans 12 amino acids. V shed 4 bases and J 4 bases; nucleotides not matched to a gene: 1. Looked up from germline, CDR1 is SGHRS and CDR2 is YFSETQ.

The chain carries TRBV7-2 and TRBJ2-3, with a tentative D call TRBD1 (5 bases). Germline CDR1 is SGHTA and CDR2 is FQGNSA. V was trimmed by 4 bases and J by 0 bases, leaving 11 bases between them. This CDR3 region has 15 residues. The CDR3 bases are TGTGCCAGCAGCTCCTCAGGGCCCAGCACAGATACGCAGTATTTT. It encodes CASSSSGPSTDTQYF.

The chain couples TRBV6-1 to TRBJ1-5; D call uncertain. The CDR3 runs 14 residues. V gave up 3 bases and J gave up 4 bases, with 10 bases separating them. CDR1 is MNHNS and CDR2 is SASEGT in the germline V gene. The CDR3 DNA sequence: TGTGCCAGCAGTGAGTCCGGGGTAAATCAGCCCCAGCATTTT. Residues: CASSESGVNQPQHF.

The chain uses TRBV4-1 and TRBJ2-4; 10 bases agree with TRBD1. This CDR3 is 14 amino acids long. The trim removed 9 bases at V and 0 bases at J, leaving 2 bases unmatched. Germline V gene sequence: CDR1 MGHRA, CDR2 YSYEKL. The CDR3 loop is CASGTGVAKNIQYF. The CDR3 DNA sequence: TGCGCCAGTGGGACAGGGGTAGCCAAAAACATTCAGTACTTC.

This clone was recorded only once. V usage is TRBV12-2 and J usage is TRBJ1-5; the listed D gene, TRBD1, was not tested against the DNA. TRBV12-2 constitutes a pseudogene. This CDR3 is built from 15 residues. As DNA, the CDR3 is TGTGCAAGTCGCTTAGCCCACCCTAGGGGGCAGCCCCAGCATTTT. Protein: CASRLAHPRGQPQHF.

The chain is built from TRBV5-8 and TRBJ2-3; 11 bases fit TRBD2. The CDR3 is made up of 18 amino acids. Germline CDR1 and CDR2: SGHTS and YDEGEE. The trim removed 4 bases at V and 1 base at J, leaving 11 bases unmatched. The CDR3 nucleotides read TGTGCCAGCAGCCCTACTAGCGGGAGAGGGATGGGCACAGATACGCAGTATTTT. It encodes CASSPTSGRGMGTDTQYF.

The CDR3 sequence is CASSMGRESSYNEQFF. The CDR3 nucleotides are TGTGCCAGTAGTATGGGTCGGGAAAGCTCCTACAATGAGCAGTTCTTC. The chain employs TRBV19 and TRBJ2-1; a possible D gene is TRBD2 (5 bases). Germline values: CDR1 LNHDA, CDR2 SQIVND (reference sequence). V was trimmed by 3 bases and J by 0 bases, leaving 12 bases between them. This CDR3 comprises 16 residues.

The gene calls are TRBV27 and TRBJ2-1; the D gene is possibly TRBD1 (5 bases). The V end lost 6 bases, the J end lost 12 bases, and 12 bases lay between the germline ends. The CDR3 has 11 residues. CDR1 MNHEY and CDR2 SMNVEV come from the germline V gene (reference sequence). The CDR3 here is CASSAGLVQFF. Here the CDR3 DNA reads TGTGCCAGCAGCGCAGGGTTGGTGCAGTTCTTC.

This clone was observed a single time. The rearrangement links TRBV10-3 to TRBJ2-1; 8 positions match TRBD1. The CDR3 length is 13 residues. The J segment lost 7 bases and the V segment lost 8 bases, leaving 7 bases of the junction unmatched. Germline V gene sequence: CDR1 ENHRY, CDR2 SYGVKD. CDR3 loop: CAILPGGRNEQFF. CDR3 nucleotide sequence: TGTGCCATCCTACCAGGGGGCAGGAATGAGCAGTTCTTC.

V gene TRBV15 combines with J gene TRBJ2-7; D is unclear. The CDR3 contains 13 residues. The V gene lost 0 bases and the J gene lost 13 bases, with 16 bases spanning the gap. The germline CDR1 and CDR2 sequences are LNHNV and YYDKDF (reference sequence). This CDR3 is CATSRDSAGALYF. CDR3 DNA: TGTGCCACCAGCAGAGATTCCGCAGGTGCCCTATACTTC. Combining the CDR3 with reference TRBV15 and TRBJ2-7 gives the whole variable domain DAMVIQNPRYQVTQFGKPVTLSCSQTLNHNVMYWYQQKSSQAPKLLFHYYDKDFNNEADTPDNFQSRRPNTSFCFLDIRSPGLGDTAMYLCATSRDSAGALYFGPGTRLTVT.

The chain joins TRBV5-1 to TRBJ2-3, with 9 bases aligning to TRBD1. CDR1 and CDR2 (germline): SGHRS, YFSETQ. This CDR3 has 14 amino acids. The ends lost 5 bases at V and 4 bases at J; junction bases unmatched: 5. CDR3 region: CASSQGQGADTQYF. In DNA, the CDR3 is TGCGCCAGCAGTCAGGGACAGGGAGCAGATACGCAGTATTTT.

V gene TRBV2 combines with J gene TRBJ2-5; 8 bases fit TRBD1. Germline V gene data show CDR1 as SNHLY and CDR2 as FYNNEI. The CDR3 spans 14 residues. Trimming removed 6 bases from V and 2 bases from J; junction bases left unmatched: 5. The CDR3 loop is CASSRGRQQETQYF. The CDR3 DNA is TGTGCCAGCAGCAGGGGGCGGCAGCAAGAGACCCAGTACTTC. Filled out from reference TRBV2 and TRBJ2-5, the complete variable domain reads EPEVTQTPSHQVTQMGQEVILRCVPISNHLYFYWYRQILGQKVEFLVSFYNNEISEKSEIFDDQFSVERPDGSNFTLKIRSTKLEDSAMYFCASSRGRQQETQYFGPGTRLLVL.

The rearrangement links TRBV25-1 to TRBJ2-3; the match to TRBD2 covers 8 bases. Germline V gene lookup returns CDR1 MGHDK and CDR2 SYGVNS. This CDR3 region has 14 residues. Losses at the gene ends were 4 bases for V and 2 bases for J; bases not matched to a gene: 2. The CDR3 reads CASSGAGDTDTQYF. The DNA of the CDR3 is TGTGCCAGCAGTGGAGCGGGAGACACAGATACGCAGTATTTT.

The V call is TRBV9, the J call TRBJ2-3; D gene uncertain. Trimming pared 1 base from V and 2 bases from J, leaving 8 bases between. The CDR3 extends over 14 amino acids. Germline assignment: CDR1 SGDLS and CDR2 YYNGEE. DNA for the CDR3: TGTGCCAGCAGCGTACAGGCCCTCACAGATACGCAGTATTTT. It specifies CASSVQALTDTQYF.

This chain links TRBV7-9 with TRBJ1-3; D remains ambiguous. This CDR3 contains 12 residues. The germline V and J ends were trimmed by 3 bases and 9 bases, with 9 bases remaining between them. Germline assignment: CDR1 SEHNR and CDR2 FQNEAQ (reference sequence). The CDR3 spells CASSLNGGTIYF. The CDR3, as DNA: TGTGCCAGCAGCTTGAACGGCGGCACCATATATTTT.